The rows below give T cell receptor beta chains drawn from one sample of a study of T cells after yellow fever vaccination. MiXCR, applied by TCRdb to the 5' RACE reads, yields one record per CDR3 protein. The sample contains around 30,000 distinct CDR3 sequences, over 5.5% of which appear only once. The material was PBMCs, either bulk or a sorted T-cell subset (CD4+, CD8+, memory, or dextramer-sorted; not recorded which), obtained on the day of the yellow fever booster vaccination. The source of these receptors is a man aged 25-45 years who received the YFV17D yellow fever vaccine. Each CDR3 is given with its conserved first and last residue. The D gene is left open where the match is weak. Only some rows state a clone size, as once, few, many or a class for expanded clones.

>TRBJ2-1|TRBV28|NA|many
CATDSNNEQFF
TGTGCCACCGACAGCAACAATGAGCAGTTCTTC
>TRBJ2-7|TRBV20-1|NA|few
CSVQGSDYASEQYF
TGCAGTGTTCAGGGGAGCGACTACGCCTCCGAGCAGTACTTC
>TRBJ1-1|TRBV20-1|NA|many
CSARTDIITEAFF
TGCAGTGCTCGGACGGACATAATCACTGAAGCTTTCTTT
>TRBJ2-1|TRBV27|TRBD1|NA
CASQGAGTYNEQFF
TGTGCCAGCCAGGGGGCAGGGACCTACAATGAGCAGTTCTTC
>TRBJ2-1|TRBV2|TRBD2|many
CASSEHASGSSNEQFF
TGTGCCAGCAGTGAACATGCTAGCGGGAGTTCGAATGAGCAGTTCTTC
>TRBJ2-6|TRBV15|TRBD1|few
CASQDRGIVSGANVLTF
TGTGCCAGTCAAGACAGGGGCATTGTCTCTGGGGCCAACGTCCTGACTTTC
>TRBJ2-5|TRBV3-1|NA|many
CASSHRDFQVGTQYF
TGTGCCAGCAGTCACCGGGACTTTCAGGTGGGGACCCAGTACTTC
>TRBJ1-1|TRBV28|NA|NA
CARGPGVTEAFF
TGTGCCAGGGGCCCCGGGGTCACTGAAGCTTTCTTT
>TRBJ2-5|TRBV6-6|NA|few
CASSYLETQYF
TGTGCCAGCAGTTACCTGGAGACCCAGTACTTC
>TRBJ2-2|TRBV6-1|TRBD1|few
CASSRDRFANTGELFF
TGTGCCAGCAGTCGGGACAGGTTCGCGAACACCGGGGAGCTGTTTTTT
>TRBJ2-7|TRBV24-1|NA|many
CATSHSGFYEQYF
TGTGCCACCAGTCACTCGGGCTTCTACGAGCAGTACTTC
>TRBJ2-5|TRBV5-1|NA|many
CASSILGQTQYF
TGCGCCAGCAGCATCCTCGGGCAGACCCAGTACTTC
>TRBJ1-1|TRBV9|NA|few
CASSVGAVVNTEAFF
TGTGCCAGCAGCGTAGGGGCTGTTGTGAACACTGAAGCTTTCTTT
>TRBJ2-3|TRBV7-2|TRBD2|many
CASSSRAGSDTQYF
TGTGCCAGCAGCTCCAGAGCGGGATCGGATACGCAGTATTTT
>TRBJ1-1|TRBV12-3/TRBV12-4|TRBD1|many
CASSLAGQGPLWTEAFF
TGTGCCAGCAGTTTAGCTGGACAGGGTCCGTTATGGACTGAAGCTTTCTTT
>TRBJ1-1|TRBV10-3|NA|few
CAISESKRAFF
TGTGCCATCAGTGAGTCGAAGAGAGCTTTCTTT
>TRBJ2-1|TRBV20-1|TRBD2|NA
CSARDAAGTSGNEQFF
TGCAGTGCTAGAGATGCGGCCGGGACTAGCGGGAATGAGCAGTTCTTC
>TRBJ2-5|TRBV7-6|NA|many
CASSLTTQETQYF
TGTGCCAGCAGCTTAACTACCCAAGAGACCCAGTACTTC
>TRBJ2-1|TRBV4-2|TRBD2|many
CASSQELTSGSGNEQFF
TGTGCCAGCAGCCAAGAGCTGACTAGCGGGAGCGGTAATGAGCAGTTCTTC
>TRBJ2-1|TRBV25-1|TRBD2|few
CASSRGGLAGTEQFF
TGTGCCAGCAGTCGAGGTGGGCTAGCGGGAACTGAGCAGTTCTTC
>TRBJ1-5|TRBV12-3/TRBV12-4|TRBD1|few
CASRGTGNQPQHF
TGTGCCAGCAGGGGGACAGGGAATCAGCCCCAGCATTTT
>TRBJ2-7|TRBV20-1|NA|many
CSASILDKQYF
TGCAGTGCTAGCATTCTAGATAAGCAGTACTTC
>TRBJ2-5|TRBV9|TRBD2|NA
CASSPRSGSFQETQYF
TGTGCCAGCAGCCCACGGAGCGGGAGTTTCCAAGAGACCCAGTACTTC
>TRBJ1-2|TRBV5-1|NA|NA
CASRSQTGYSTHYGYTF
TGCGCCAGCAGGAGTCAAACAGGGTACTCTACGCACTATGGCTACACCTTC
>TRBJ2-5|TRBV10-2|TRBD2|many
CASSGVAGGPETQYF
TGCGCCAGCAGTGGAGTAGCGGGAGGGCCGGAGACCCAGTACTTC
>TRBJ2-5|TRBV5-1|TRBD1|few
CASSLDRGQETQYF
TGCGCCAGCAGCCTTGACAGGGGACAAGAGACCCAGTACTTC
>TRBJ2-7|TRBV11-3|TRBD2|NA
CASSITGGGTHEQYF
TGTGCCAGCAGCATTACGGGGGGGGGGACGCACGAGCAGTACTTC
>TRBJ2-6|TRBV6-2/TRBV6-3|NA|medium-sized
CAIERRGSGANVLTF
TGTGCCATCGAAAGGAGGGGCTCTGGGGCCAACGTCCTGACTTTC
>TRBJ2-1|TRBV29-1|NA|many
CSVEDGLYNEQFF
TGCAGCGTTGAAGACGGGTTGTACAATGAGCAGTTCTTC
>TRBJ2-5|TRBV6-2/TRBV6-3|NA|many
CASSYRVLETQYF
TGTGCCAGCAGTTACAGGGTGTTAGAGACCCAGTACTTC
>TRBJ2-4|TRBV6-2/TRBV6-3|NA|few
CASSNGRTGYF
TGTGCCAGCAGCAATGGGCGTACAGGGTACTTC
>TRBJ2-2|TRBV18|TRBD1|many
CASSPSGTGDTGELFF
TGTGCCAGCTCACCCTCCGGGACAGGGGACACCGGGGAGCTGTTTTTT
>TRBJ1-3|TRBV6-1|NA|NA
CASSGRGGSGNTIYF
TGTGCCAGCAGCGGACGGGGAGGGTCTGGAAACACCATATATTTT
>TRBJ1-2|TRBV2|NA|many
CASSPGSGSYGYTF
TGTGCCAGCAGTCCAGGGAGCGGGTCCTATGGCTACACCTTC
>TRBJ1-6|TRBV27|NA|many
CATTLTGGSPLHF
TGTGCCACCACCCTAACGGGGGGTTCACCCCTCCACTTT
>TRBJ2-7|TRBV20-1|TRBD2|many
CSATGLAGENEQYF
TGCAGTGCCACGGGACTAGCGGGAGAGAACGAGCAGTACTTC
>TRBJ2-4|TRBV19|NA|NA
CASRTTGTRGNIQYF
TGTGCCAGTAGGACAACCGGGACACGGGGAAACATTCAGTACTTC
>TRBJ2-3|TRBV7-2|NA|many
CASSLQGRDTQYF
TGTGCCAGCAGCTTACAGGGCCGGGATACGCAGTATTTT
>TRBJ1-4|TRBV4-2|NA|many
CASSHDPLSSATNEKLFF
TGTGCCAGCAGCCACGACCCTCTCTCCAGCGCAACTAATGAAAAACTGTTTTTT
>TRBJ2-7|TRBV7-9|TRBD1|NA
CASSLGPTGTYEQYF
TGTGCCAGCAGCTTAGGACCGACAGGGACCTACGAGCAGTACTTC
>TRBJ2-5|TRBV7-9|NA|few
CASSTGRLASAETQYF
TGTGCCAGCAGCACGGGAAGGCTAGCTTCGGCAGAGACCCAGTACTTC
>TRBJ2-7|TRBV5-5|NA|many
CASSLTYRDDYEQYF
TGTGCCAGCAGCTTGACTTACAGGGATGACTACGAGCAGTACTTC
>TRBJ2-1|TRBV27|TRBD2|many
CASSLGLAGGPGEQFF
TGTGCCAGCAGTTTGGGACTAGCGGGAGGGCCCGGTGAGCAGTTCTTC
>TRBJ2-7|TRBV12-3/TRBV12-4|TRBD1|few
CASSWGEGTGAYEQYF
TGTGCCAGCAGTTGGGGGGAGGGGACAGGGGCCTACGAGCAGTACTTC
>TRBJ2-1|TRBV5-4|NA|few
CASQPHDSYNEQFF
TGTGCCTCCCAGCCGCACGACTCCTACAATGAGCAGTTCTTC
>TRBJ2-7|TRBV2|NA|many
CASSEFASPQTPYEQYF
TGTGCCAGCAGTGAGTTCGCCAGTCCCCAAACCCCCTACGAGCAGTACTTC
>TRBJ2-3|TRBV24-1|NA|few
CATSDFGRWTDTQYF
TGTGCCACCAGTGATTTCGGCAGGTGGACAGATACGCAGTATTTT
>TRBJ2-3|TRBV9|NA|many
CASSVEKDTQYF
TGTGCCAGCAGCGTAGAAAAAGATACGCAGTATTTT
>TRBJ1-4|TRBV7-2|TRBD1|few
CASSHRDRGGEKLFF
TGTGCCAGCAGCCACAGGGACAGGGGAGGGGAAAAACTGTTTTTT
>TRBJ1-5|TRBV6-5|NA|many
CASRALGNQPQHF
TGTGCCAGCAGAGCGTTGGGCAATCAGCCCCAGCATTTT
>TRBJ2-3|TRBV9|NA|NA
CASSADVPDTQYF
TGTGCCAGCAGCGCCGACGTACCAGATACGCAGTATTTT
>TRBJ2-2|TRBV4-2|NA|many
CASRHGPNTGELFF
TGTGCCAGCCGCCACGGGCCGAACACCGGGGAGCTGTTTTTT
>TRBJ2-4|TRBV7-6|TRBD2|NA
CASSEGTGLAFLGAKNIQYF
TGTGCCAGCAGCGAGGGTACGGGACTAGCGTTCCTGGGAGCCAAAAACATTCAGTACTTC
>TRBJ1-5|TRBV25-1|NA|NA
CASRGSAVQPQHF
TGTGCCAGCAGAGGATCGGCGGTTCAGCCCCAGCATTTT
>TRBJ1-5|TRBV12-3/TRBV12-4|NA|NA
CASSGGINQPQHF
TGTGCCAGCTCGGGAGGGATAAATCAGCCCCAGCATTTT
>TRBJ2-3|TRBV29-1|NA|NA
CSVSTGDTQYF
TGCAGCGTCTCAACGGGGGATACGCAGTATTTT
>TRBJ1-1|TRBV7-9|NA|many
CASSIGQGMNTEAFF
TGTGCCAGCAGTATAGGCCAGGGGATGAACACTGAAGCTTTCTTT
>TRBJ2-1|TRBV6-1|NA|many
CASSALSGPYNEQFF
TGTGCCAGCAGTGCTCTTAGCGGCCCCTACAATGAGCAGTTCTTC
>TRBJ2-5|TRBV29-1|NA|many
CSVAYQETQYF
TGCAGCGTTGCTTACCAAGAGACCCAGTACTTC